This T cell receptor (beta chain) is from a study of OX40 agonist ivuxolimab in advanced cancers. Clones were read by immunoSEQ multiplex PCR, and TCRdb kept only the in-frame ones, dropping some. The repertoire holds 60,000 to 100,000 clones, with 85% to 95% as singletons. As regards this clone: Antigen unknown.

Looked up from germline, CDR1 is SGHAT and CDR2 is FQNNGV. The CDR3 sequence is 16 residues long. Trimming shortened V by 6 bases and J by 2 bases, and 20 bases separated the two germline ends. Researchers took blood at baseline, on cycle 4 day 1, and on cycle 7 day 1. General observations from the study: In the expanded peripheral T cells, antigen specificity was never determined.

The chain recombines TRBV11-2 with TRBJ2-7, with TRBD1 as a possible D gene (6 bases). Sample: CD4+ or CD8+ T cells sorted from blood, taken in a trial of the OX40 agonist ivuxolimab. The TCR sequence derives from an adult with an advanced solid tumor such as melanoma, head and neck, liver or kidney cancer. CDR3 loop: CASRSFGKGDTYEQYF. As DNA, the CDR3 is TGTGCCAGCAGATCCTTTGGGAAGGGGGACACCTACGAGCAGTACTTC.